These T cell receptor beta chains were read from a single sample in a study of blood T cell repertoires in COVID-19. TCRdb keeps only in-frame clones here, not all; method: immunoSEQ multiplex PCR. The sample includes roughly 250,000 clones, approximately 85% of them seen just once. The sample was PBMCs or T cells enriched from blood (not recorded which). Receptors originate from a woman aged 30 to 39 who had recovered from COVID-19. CDR3s include the opening cysteine and the closing phenylalanine or tryptophan. D genes are given only for firm matches. Clone size is stated in some rows and not others, as once, few, many or a class when expanded.

v_call	d_call	clone_size	j_call	cdr3_aa	cdr3_nt
TRBV7-9	TRBD2	NA	TRBJ2-1	CASSFLAGVNEQFF	TGTGCCAGCAGCTTCCTAGCGGGAGTAAACGAGCAGTTCTTC
TRBV24-1	TRBD2	once	TRBJ2-3	CATSEHLAGRKYF	TGTGCCACCAGTGAACATCTAGCGGGACGGAAGTATTTT
TRBV28	TRBD1	NA	TRBJ1-2	CASSDPGTGGVLGYGYTF	TGTGCCAGCTCAGATCCGGGGACAGGGGGCGTCTTGGGCTATGGCTACACCTTC
TRBV29-1	NA	NA	TRBJ1-1	CSVWGEAAEAFF	TGCAGCGTTTGGGGGGAAGCGGCTGAAGCTTTCTTT
TRBV10-3	NA	NA	TRBJ2-7	CAISELGMSPTTYEQYF	TGTGCCATCAGTGAACTGGGCATGAGTCCTACAACTTACGAGCAGTACTTC
TRBV28	NA	once	TRBJ1-1	CASRVSTGTTEAFF	TGTGCCAGCAGGGTCTCTACAGGGACCACTGAAGCTTTCTTT
TRBV11-2	TRBD1	NA	TRBJ1-4	CASRTGQGVKEKLFF	TGTGCCAGCAGAACCGGACAGGGGGTGAAGGAAAAACTGTTTTTT
TRBV27	TRBD2	NA	TRBJ2-4	CASSPSLAVAKNIQYF	TGTGCCAGCAGTCCCTCACTAGCGGTAGCCAAAAACATTCAGTACTTC
TRBV5-8	NA	few	TRBJ1-5	CASSGIGVRDSNQPQHF	TGTGCCAGCAGCGGAATAGGGGTGAGGGACTCTAATCAGCCCCAGCATTTT
TRBV2	NA	NA	TRBJ2-7	CASRTVRYEQYF	TGTGCCAGCAGGACAGTAAGGTACGAGCAGTACTTC
TRBV5-6	TRBD1	NA	TRBJ1-2	CASSSGTGNYGYTF	TGTGCCAGCAGCTCGGGGACAGGGAACTATGGCTACACCTTC
TRBV28	NA	NA	TRBJ1-2	CASSAMMLNYGYTF	TGTGCCAGCAGTGCGATGATGCTAAACTATGGCTACACCTTC
TRBV30	NA	once	TRBJ2-7	CAWGRGSSEQYF	TGTGCCTGGGGAAGAGGATCCAGCGAGCAGTACTTC
TRBV4-1	TRBD2	NA	TRBJ2-3	CASSQLAGGSTDTQYF	TGCGCCAGCAGCCAATTAGCGGGAGGTAGCACAGATACGCAGTATTTT
TRBV3-1/TRBV3-2	TRBD2	NA	TRBJ2-7	CASSQETSGRVEQYF	TGTGCCAGCAGCCAAGAAACTAGCGGGAGGGTCGAGCAGTACTTC
TRBV28	TRBD1	NA	TRBJ1-1	CATSPGQGIEAFF	TGTGCCACCTCCCCGGGACAGGGGATTGAAGCTTTCTTT
TRBV5-1	TRBD1	NA	TRBJ2-5	CASSSGDRGSETQYF	TGCGCCAGCAGCTCGGGGGACAGGGGCAGTGAGACCCAGTACTTC
TRBV28	NA	NA	TRBJ1-1	CASSPSFWGQQALLNTEAFF	TGTGCCAGCAGTCCGAGTTTTTGGGGGCAACAGGCCCTATTGAACACTGAAGCTTTCTTT